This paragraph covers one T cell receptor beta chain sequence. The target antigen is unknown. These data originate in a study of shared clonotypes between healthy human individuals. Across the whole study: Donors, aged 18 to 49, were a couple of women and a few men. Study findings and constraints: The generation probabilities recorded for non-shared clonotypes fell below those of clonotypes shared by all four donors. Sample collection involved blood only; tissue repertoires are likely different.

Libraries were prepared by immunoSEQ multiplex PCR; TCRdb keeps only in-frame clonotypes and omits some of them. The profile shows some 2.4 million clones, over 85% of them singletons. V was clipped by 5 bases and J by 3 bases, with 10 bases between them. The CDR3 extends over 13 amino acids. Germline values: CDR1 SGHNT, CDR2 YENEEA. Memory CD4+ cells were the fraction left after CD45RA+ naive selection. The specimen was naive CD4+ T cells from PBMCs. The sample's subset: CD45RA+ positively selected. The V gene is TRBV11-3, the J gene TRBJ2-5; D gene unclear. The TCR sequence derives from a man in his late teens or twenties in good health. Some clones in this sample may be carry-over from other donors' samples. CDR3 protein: CASSPEAKETQYF. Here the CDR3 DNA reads TGTGCCAGCAGCCCGGAAGCCAAAGAGACCCAGTACTTC. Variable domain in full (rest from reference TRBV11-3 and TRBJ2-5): EAGVVQSPRYKIIEKKQPVAFWCNPISGHNTLYWYLQNLGQGPELLIRYENEEAVDDSQLPKDRFSAERLKGVDSTLKIQPAELGDSAVYLCASSPEAKETQYFGPGTRLLVL.